The 19 T cell receptor beta chains in this list originate from one sample, sequenced in a study of blood T cells in healthy people across ages. The authors ran a second PCR of about 7 to 11 cycles using a sample-barcoded 5' primer and a J-beta primer mix. TCRdb fed the 5' RACE reads into MiXCR, producing one record per CDR3 protein. The sample has more than 650,000 distinct CDR3 sequences; approximately 22% are singletons. Material for sequencing was blood. The receptors were gathered from a man aged 65 to 85 in good health.

This clonotype was recorded a few times. The CDR3 nucleotides are TGTGCCAGCAGCTTAAAGGGACTATACAATGAGCAGTTCTTC. It codes for CASSLKGLYNEQFF. The gene calls are TRBV7-9 and TRBJ2-1; 7 bases fit TRBD2. V lost 2 bases and J lost 4; bases outside the gene matches: 2. Germline V CDR1 and CDR2: SEHNR, FQNEAQ (reference sequence). There are 14 residues in the CDR3.

The chain employs TRBV19 and TRBJ1-5, with 8 bases aligning to TRBD1. This CDR3 has 14 amino acids. J lost 2 bases, V lost 4 bases, and 1 base had no gene match. Per germline, CDR1 LNHDA and CDR2 SQIVND (reference sequence). CDR3 loop: CASSKTGGNQPQHF. DNA for the CDR3: TGTGCCAGTAGTAAGACAGGGGGCAATCAGCCCCAGCATTTT.

This chain links TRBV6-2 or TRBV6-3 with TRBJ1-1; the match to TRBD1 covers 7 bases. Germline CDR1 MNHEY, CDR2 SVGEGT. CDR3 length: 17 amino acids. The trim removed 8 bases at V and 1 base at J, leaving 16 bases unmatched. The CDR3 sequence: CASAVGDRVSGNTEAFF. CDR3 in DNA: TGTGCCAGCGCGGTGGGAGACAGGGTCAGTGGGAACACTGAAGCTTTCTTT.

V and J are TRBV11-2 and TRBJ2-4; the D gene is possibly TRBD2 (6 bases). Germline V lookup: CDR1 SGHAT, CDR2 FQNNGV. The CDR3 spans 15 residues. The V gene lost 4 bases and the J gene lost 5 bases, with 15 bases spanning the gap. In DNA, the CDR3 is TGTGCCAGCAGCTATCTTAGCTGGGGGGAAAACATTCAGTACTTC. It encodes CASSYLSWGENIQYF.

CDR3 amino acids: CASRGQGGMREQFF. In nucleotides, the CDR3 is TGTGCCAGCAGGGGACAGGGGGGGATGCGTGAGCAGTTCTTC. The rearrangement uses TRBV28 and TRBJ2-1, with 11 bases aligning to TRBD1. Germline CDR1 reads MDHEN; CDR2 reads SYDVKM. The CDR3 is 14 residues long. The junction had 7 bases not matched to a gene; V was cut back by 6 bases and J by 9 bases.

The chain links TRBV18 to TRBJ1-6; a weak D match, TRBD1 (5 bases). Germline CDR1 is KGHSH and CDR2 is LQKENI. Trimming shortened V by 1 base and J by 7 bases, and 8 bases separated the two germline ends. The CDR3 is 14 residues long. CDR3 in DNA: TGTGCCAGCTCACCACTCAACAGGAATTCACCCCTCCACTTT. Translating it yields CASSPLNRNSPLHF.

This clonotype was detected only a few times. The chain recombines TRBV7-9 with TRBJ2-2; 7 nucleotides agree with TRBD1. The CDR3 spans 16 residues. V lost 5 bases, J lost 6 bases, and 12 bases stayed unmatched. Germline-derived CDR1 and CDR2 are SEHNR and FQNEAQ (reference sequence). The CDR3, as DNA: TGTGCCAGCAGCAATCACAGGGGAAGTTTAGCCGGGGAGCTGTTTTTT. Protein sequence: CASSNHRGSLAGELFF.

There are a few counts of this clonotype. The chain carries TRBV20-1 and TRBJ2-5; possibly TRBD1 for D (7 bases). In germline, CDR1 is DFQATT, CDR2 SNEGSKA (reference sequence). V was clipped by 0 bases and J by 4 bases, with 21 bases between them. CDR3 length: 17 residues. The CDR3 nucleotides are TGCAGTGCTAGAGATGGGTTGGTCAGGGGGGTGGCAGAGACCCAGTACTTC. Its translation: CSARDGLVRGVAETQYF.

The genes are TRBV7-2 and TRBJ1-5; D perhaps matches TRBD1 (6 bases). V gave up 4 bases and J gave up 5 bases, with 18 bases separating them. From germline, CDR1 is SGHTA and CDR2 FQGNSA. CDR3 size: 16 residues. The DNA of the CDR3 is TGTGCCAGCAGCTCAGGCCCGGGGACATCCTATCAGCCCCAGCATTTT. Translating it yields CASSSGPGTSYQPQHF.

This clonotype showed up just a few times. The chain carries TRBV20-1 and TRBJ2-7, with 11 nucleotides matching TRBD1. This CDR3 region has 13 residues. Germline V CDR1 and CDR2: DFQATT, SNEGSKA (reference sequence). V lost 5 bases and J lost 2; bases outside the gene matches: 2. CDR3 loop: CSALGQGAYEQYF. The CDR3 DNA sequence: TGCAGTGCTCTGGGACAGGGGGCCTACGAGCAGTACTTC.

This clonotype showed up just a few times. The rearrangement links TRBV20-1 to TRBJ2-3, with 9 bases lining up with TRBD2. Germline V gives CDR1 DFQATT, CDR2 SNEGSKA (reference sequence). The CDR3 length is 15 residues. V shed 6 bases, J shed 6 bases, and the junction held 13 bases outside the gene matches. The CDR3 coding sequence is TGCAGTGCCGGCCCCCGACTAGCGGAGGCGGATACGCAGTATTTT. This translates into CSAGPRLAEADTQYF.

A few counts support this clonotype. The V call is TRBV7-9, the J call TRBJ2-2; D ambiguous. Germline V gene sequence: CDR1 SEHNR, CDR2 FQNEAQ (reference sequence). CDR3 length: 13 amino acids. V lost 8 bases and J 7 bases, leaving 14 bases between the germline ends. Here the CDR3 reads CASGPSVRGELFF. CDR3 in DNA: TGTGCCAGCGGCCCTTCTGTTCGCGGGGAGCTGTTTTTT.

This clonotype was counted only a few times. This chain links TRBV28 with TRBJ2-1; TRBD1 agrees at 9 bases. The J call may be wrong; the DNA end is better matched by TRBJ2-7. This CDR3 has 14 amino acids. Per germline, CDR1 MDHEN and CDR2 SYDVKM. CDR3 nucleotide sequence: TGTGCCAGCAGCAAATCGACAGGGGGTCGGGAGCAGTACTTC. Amino acids: CASSKSTGGREQYF.

In its sample, this clonotype was seen once. The genes are TRBV11-2 and TRBJ2-7; TRBD1 is a possible D gene (6 bases). The J call is doubtful: the DNA matches TRBJ2-1 better. The germline CDR1 and CDR2 sequences are SGHAT and FQNNGV. The CDR3 has 19 amino acids. The CDR3 region has the DNA TGTGCCAGCAGCTTAGAGGGGTGGGCAGGGGAATCTGTAGGCAATGAGCAGTTCTTC. This translates into CASSLEGWAGESVGNEQFF.

The chain combines TRBV4-3 with TRBJ2-3; D gene uncertain. V shed 1 base and J shed 4 bases, with 12 bases lying between them. CDR1 is LGHNA, CDR2 YSLEER, per germline. The CDR3 extends over 15 amino acids. CDR3 protein: CASSQGPAPPDTQYF. CDR3 in DNA: TGCGCCAGCAGCCAAGGTCCCGCACCCCCAGATACGCAGTATTTT.

V and J are TRBV18 and TRBJ1-4; D remains unclear. Per the germline V gene, CDR1 is KGHSH and CDR2 is LQKENI. The CDR3 extends over 14 amino acids. V was trimmed by 4 bases and J by 4 bases, leaving 10 bases between them. CDR3 DNA sequence: TGTGCCAGCTCACGGTCGGGAGATAATGAAAAACTGTTTTTT. Protein sequence: CASSRSGDNEKLFF.

This clonotype was detected only a few times. J is TRBJ1-5 and V is TRBV10-3; 7 bases fit TRBD1. V lost 6 bases and J lost 1; bases outside the gene matches: 3. Germline V gives CDR1 ENHRY, CDR2 SYGVKD. There are 14 residues in the CDR3. The CDR3 sequence: CAISRQGSNQPQHF. CDR3 sequence (DNA): TGTGCCATCAGCAGACAGGGAAGCAATCAGCCCCAGCATTTT.

The genes are TRBV10-2 and TRBJ2-5; 7 nucleotides match TRBD1. Germline CDR1 is WSHSY and CDR2 is SAAADI. Trimming removed 7 bases from V and 0 bases from J; junction bases left unmatched: 5. CDR3 size: 14 residues. Here the CDR3 DNA reads TGCGCCAGCAAACAGCAGGGGGACCAAGAGACCCAGTACTTC. Its translation: CASKQQGDQETQYF.

The V gene is TRBV5-1, the J gene TRBJ2-1, with 8 bases fitting TRBD1. The ends lost 4 bases at V and 2 bases at J; junction bases unmatched: 8. CDR1 is SGHRS and CDR2 is YFSETQ in the germline V gene. The CDR3 loop spans 16 amino acids. CDR3 sequence: CASSDLGQGPYNEQFF. CDR3 DNA sequence: TGCGCCAGCAGCGACCTCGGACAGGGTCCCTACAATGAGCAGTTCTTC.